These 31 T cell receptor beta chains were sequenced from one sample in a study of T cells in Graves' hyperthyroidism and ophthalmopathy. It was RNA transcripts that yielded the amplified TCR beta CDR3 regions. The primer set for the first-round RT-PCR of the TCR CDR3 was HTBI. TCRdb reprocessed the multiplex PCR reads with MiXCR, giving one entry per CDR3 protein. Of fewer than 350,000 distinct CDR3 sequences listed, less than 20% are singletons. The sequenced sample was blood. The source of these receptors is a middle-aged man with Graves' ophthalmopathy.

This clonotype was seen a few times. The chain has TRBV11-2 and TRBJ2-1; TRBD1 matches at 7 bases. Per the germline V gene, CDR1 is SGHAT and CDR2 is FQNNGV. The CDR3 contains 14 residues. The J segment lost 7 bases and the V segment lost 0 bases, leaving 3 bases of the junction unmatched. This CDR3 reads CASSLEHRGNEQFF. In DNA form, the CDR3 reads TGTGCCAGCAGCTTAGAGCACAGGGGAAATGAGCAGTTCTTC.

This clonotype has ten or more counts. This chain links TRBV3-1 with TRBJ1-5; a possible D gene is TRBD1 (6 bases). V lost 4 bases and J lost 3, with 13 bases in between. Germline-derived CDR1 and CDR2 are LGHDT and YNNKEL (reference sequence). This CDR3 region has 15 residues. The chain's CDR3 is CASSLQGGNNQPQHF. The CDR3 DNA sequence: TGTGCCAGCAGCCTACAAGGGGGGAACAATCAGCCCCAGCATTTT.

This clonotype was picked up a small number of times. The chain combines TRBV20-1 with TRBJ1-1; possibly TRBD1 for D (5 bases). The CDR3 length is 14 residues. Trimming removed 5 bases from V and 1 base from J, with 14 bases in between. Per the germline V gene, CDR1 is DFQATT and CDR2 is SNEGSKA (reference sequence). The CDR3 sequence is CSASSGGGNTEAFF. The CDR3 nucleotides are TGCAGTGCTTCCTCCGGGGGGGGGAACACTGAAGCTTTCTTT.

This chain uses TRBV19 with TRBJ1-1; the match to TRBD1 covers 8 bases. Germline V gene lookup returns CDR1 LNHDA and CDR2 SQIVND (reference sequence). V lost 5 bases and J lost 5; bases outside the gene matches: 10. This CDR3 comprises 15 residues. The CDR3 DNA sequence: TGTGCCAGTAGTTCCCCGGGACAGGCCAGGACTGAAGCTTTCTTT. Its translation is CASSSPGQARTEAFF.

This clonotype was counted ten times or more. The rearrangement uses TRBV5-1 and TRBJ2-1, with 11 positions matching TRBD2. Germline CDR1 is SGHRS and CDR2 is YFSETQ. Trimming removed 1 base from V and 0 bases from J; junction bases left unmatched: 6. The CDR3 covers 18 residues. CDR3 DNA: TGCGCCAGCAGCTTGCCCCTAGCGGGAGGCTACTCCTACAATGAGCAGTTCTTC. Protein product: CASSLPLAGGYSYNEQFF.

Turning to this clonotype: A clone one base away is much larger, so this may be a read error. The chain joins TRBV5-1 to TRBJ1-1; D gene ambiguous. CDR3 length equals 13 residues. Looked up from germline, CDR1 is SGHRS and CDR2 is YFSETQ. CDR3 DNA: TGCTCCAGCAGCTTCCCGAGGGACACTGAAGCTTTCTTT. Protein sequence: CSSSFPRDTEAFF.

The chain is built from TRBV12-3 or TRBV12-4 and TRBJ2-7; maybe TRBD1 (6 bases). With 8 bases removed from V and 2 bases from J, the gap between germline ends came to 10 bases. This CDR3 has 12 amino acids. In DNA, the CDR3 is TGTGCCAGCGCAACAGGGACCTACGAGCAGTACTTC. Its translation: CASATGTYEQYF.

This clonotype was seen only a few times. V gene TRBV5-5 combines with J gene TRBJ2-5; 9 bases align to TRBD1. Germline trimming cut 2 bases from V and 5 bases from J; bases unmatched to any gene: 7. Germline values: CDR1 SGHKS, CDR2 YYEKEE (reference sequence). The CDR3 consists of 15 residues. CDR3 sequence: CASSFSGTGWETQYF. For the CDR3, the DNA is TGTGCCAGCAGCTTCAGCGGGACAGGGTGGGAGACCCAGTACTTC.

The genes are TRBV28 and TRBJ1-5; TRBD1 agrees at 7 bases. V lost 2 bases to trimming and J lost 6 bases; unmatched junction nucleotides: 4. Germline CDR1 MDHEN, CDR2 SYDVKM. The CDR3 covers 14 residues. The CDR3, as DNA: TGTGCCAGCAGTTTAAGACAGGGTCTTCAGCCCCAGCATTTT. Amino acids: CASSLRQGLQPQHF.

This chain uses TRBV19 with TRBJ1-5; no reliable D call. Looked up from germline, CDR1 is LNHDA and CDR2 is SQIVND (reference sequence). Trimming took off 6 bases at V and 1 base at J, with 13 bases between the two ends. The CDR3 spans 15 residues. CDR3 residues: CASSLGPRSNQPQHF. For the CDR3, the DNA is TGTGCCAGTAGCCTCGGCCCCAGGAGCAATCAGCCCCAGCATTTT.

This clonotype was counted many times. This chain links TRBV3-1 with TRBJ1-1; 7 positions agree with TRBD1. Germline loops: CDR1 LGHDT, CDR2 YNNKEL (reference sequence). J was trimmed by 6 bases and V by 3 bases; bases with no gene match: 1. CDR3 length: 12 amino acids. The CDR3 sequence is CASSQGTAEAFF. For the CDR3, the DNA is TGTGCCAGCAGCCAGGGGACAGCTGAAGCTTTCTTT.

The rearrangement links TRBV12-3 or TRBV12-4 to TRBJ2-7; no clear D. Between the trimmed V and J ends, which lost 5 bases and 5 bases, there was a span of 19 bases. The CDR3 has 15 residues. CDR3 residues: CASSENFAGFNEQYF. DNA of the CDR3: TGTGCCAGCAGTGAAAACTTTGCAGGCTTCAACGAGCAGTACTTC.

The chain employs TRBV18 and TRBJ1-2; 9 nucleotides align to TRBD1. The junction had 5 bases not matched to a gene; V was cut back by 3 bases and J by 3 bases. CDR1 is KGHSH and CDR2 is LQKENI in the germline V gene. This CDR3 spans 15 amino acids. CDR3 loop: CASSPTGGTDYGYTF. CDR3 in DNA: TGTGCCAGCTCACCGACAGGGGGAACTGACTATGGCTACACCTTC.

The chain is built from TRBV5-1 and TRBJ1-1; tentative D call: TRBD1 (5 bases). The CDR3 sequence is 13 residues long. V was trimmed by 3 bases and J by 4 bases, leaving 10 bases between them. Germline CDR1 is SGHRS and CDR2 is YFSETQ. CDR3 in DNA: TGCGCCAGCAGCTGGATCGACAGCACTGAAGCTTTCTTT. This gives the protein CASSWIDSTEAFF.

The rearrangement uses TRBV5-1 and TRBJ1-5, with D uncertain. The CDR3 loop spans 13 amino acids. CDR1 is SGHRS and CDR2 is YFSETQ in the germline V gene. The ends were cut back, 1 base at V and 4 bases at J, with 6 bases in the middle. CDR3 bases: TGCGCCAGCAGCTTGAAGCCTAATCAGCCCCAGCATTTT. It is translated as CASSLKPNQPQHF.

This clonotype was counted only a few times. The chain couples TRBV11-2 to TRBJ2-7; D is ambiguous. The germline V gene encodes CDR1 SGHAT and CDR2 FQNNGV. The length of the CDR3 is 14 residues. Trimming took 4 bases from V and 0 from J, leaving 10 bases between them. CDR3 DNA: TGTGCCAGCAGCTCGGCCATCAGCTCCTACGAGCAGTACTTC. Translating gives CASSSAISSYEQYF. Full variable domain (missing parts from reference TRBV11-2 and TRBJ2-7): EAGVAQSPRYKIIEKRQSVAFWCNPISGHATLYWYQQILGQGPKLLIQFQNNGVVDDSQLPKDRFSAERLKGVDSTLKIQPAKLEDSAVYLCASSSAISSYEQYFGPGTRLTVT.

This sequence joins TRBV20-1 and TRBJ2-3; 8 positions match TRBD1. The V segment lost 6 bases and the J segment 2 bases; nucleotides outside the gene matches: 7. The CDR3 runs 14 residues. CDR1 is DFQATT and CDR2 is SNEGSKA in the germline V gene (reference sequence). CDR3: CSATTGVFTDTQYF. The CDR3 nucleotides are TGCAGTGCAACGACAGGGGTCTTCACAGATACGCAGTATTTT.

The CDR3, as DNA: TGTGCCACCAGCAAAACCGGGACAGCGAATTCACCCCTCCACTTT. This gives the protein CATSKTGTANSPLHF. V and J are TRBV15 and TRBJ1-6; 7 positions agree with TRBD1. V dropped 4 bases and J dropped 7; count of bases not matched to a gene: 7. This CDR3 has 15 amino acids. CDR1 and CDR2 (germline): LNHNV, YYDKDF (reference sequence). The variable domain in full, with the rest retrieved from reference TRBV15 and TRBJ1-6, is DAMVIQNPRYQVTQFGKPVTLSCSQTLNHNVMYWYQQKSSQAPKLLFHYYDKDFNNEADTPDNFQSRRPNTSFCFLDIRSPGLGDTAMYLCATSKTGTANSPLHFGNGTRLTVT.

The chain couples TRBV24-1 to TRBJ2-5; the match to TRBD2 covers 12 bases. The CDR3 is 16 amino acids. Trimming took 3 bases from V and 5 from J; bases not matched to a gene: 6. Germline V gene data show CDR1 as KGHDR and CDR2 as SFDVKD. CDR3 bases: TGTGCCACCAGTGATCCTAGCGGGAGGGCGAGGGAGACCCAGTACTTC. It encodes CATSDPSGRARETQYF.

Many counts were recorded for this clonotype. CDR3 bases: TGCAGTGCTTCGCTCAATCTAGCGGGACATGAGCAGTTCTTC. Protein: CSASLNLAGHEQFF. The chain has TRBV20-1 and TRBJ2-1; TRBD2 matches at 9 bases. Germline values: CDR1 DFQATT, CDR2 SNEGSKA (reference sequence). The CDR3 covers 14 residues. J gave up 8 bases and V 5 bases, and 10 bases lay outside the gene matches.

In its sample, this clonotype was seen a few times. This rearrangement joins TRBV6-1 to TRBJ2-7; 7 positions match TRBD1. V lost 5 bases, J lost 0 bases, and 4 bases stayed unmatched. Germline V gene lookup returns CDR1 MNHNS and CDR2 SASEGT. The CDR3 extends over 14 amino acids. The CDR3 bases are TGTGCCAGCAGTAATCGGGACAGCTCCTACGAGCAGTACTTC. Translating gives CASSNRDSSYEQYF.

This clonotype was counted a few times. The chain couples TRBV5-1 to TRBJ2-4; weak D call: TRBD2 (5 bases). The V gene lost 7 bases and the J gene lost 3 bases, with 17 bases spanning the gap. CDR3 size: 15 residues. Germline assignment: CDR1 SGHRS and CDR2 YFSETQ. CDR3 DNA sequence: TGCGCCAGCTACCCGAATGCGGGTGACAAAAACATTCAGTACTTC. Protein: CASYPNAGDKNIQYF.

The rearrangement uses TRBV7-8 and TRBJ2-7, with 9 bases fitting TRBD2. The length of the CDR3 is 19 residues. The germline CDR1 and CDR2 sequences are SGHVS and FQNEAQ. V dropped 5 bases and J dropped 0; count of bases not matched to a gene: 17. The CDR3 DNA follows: TGTGCCAGCAGCCCAAAGGGACTAGCCCTATCCCCAAGCTCCTACGAGCAGTACTTC. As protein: CASSPKGLALSPSSYEQYF.

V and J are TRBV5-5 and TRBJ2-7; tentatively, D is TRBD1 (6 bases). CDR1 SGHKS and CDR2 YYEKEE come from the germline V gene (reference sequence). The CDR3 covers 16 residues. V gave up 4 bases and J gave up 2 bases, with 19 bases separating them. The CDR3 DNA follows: TGTGCCAGCAGCCCGACCCCGGGACACAACACCTACGAGCAGTACTTC. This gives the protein CASSPTPGHNTYEQYF.

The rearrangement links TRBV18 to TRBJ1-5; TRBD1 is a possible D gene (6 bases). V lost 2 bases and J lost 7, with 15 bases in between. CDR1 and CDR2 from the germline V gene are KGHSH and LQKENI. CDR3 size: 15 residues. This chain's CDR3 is CASSPREQGRQPQHF. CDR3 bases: TGTGCCAGCTCACCAAGGGAGCAGGGGCGGCAGCCCCAGCATTTT.

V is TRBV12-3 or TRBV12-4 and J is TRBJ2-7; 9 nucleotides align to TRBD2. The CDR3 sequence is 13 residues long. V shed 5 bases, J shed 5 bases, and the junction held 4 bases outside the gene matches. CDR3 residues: CASSPSGRNEQYF. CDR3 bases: TGTGCCAGCAGTCCCAGCGGGAGGAACGAGCAGTACTTC.

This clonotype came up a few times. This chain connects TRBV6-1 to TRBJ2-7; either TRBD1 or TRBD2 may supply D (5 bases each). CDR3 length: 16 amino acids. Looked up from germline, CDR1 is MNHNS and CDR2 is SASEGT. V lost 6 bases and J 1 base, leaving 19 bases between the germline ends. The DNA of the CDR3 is TGTGCCAGCAGATGGGGACCGATGGGCACATCCTACGAGCAGTACTTC. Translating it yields CASRWGPMGTSYEQYF.

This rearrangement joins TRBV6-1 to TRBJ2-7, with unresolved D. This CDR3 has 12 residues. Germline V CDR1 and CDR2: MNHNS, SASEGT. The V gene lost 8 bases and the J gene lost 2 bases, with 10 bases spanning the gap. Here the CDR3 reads CASGLETYEQYF. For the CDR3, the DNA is TGTGCCAGCGGTCTAGAGACCTACGAGCAGTACTTC.

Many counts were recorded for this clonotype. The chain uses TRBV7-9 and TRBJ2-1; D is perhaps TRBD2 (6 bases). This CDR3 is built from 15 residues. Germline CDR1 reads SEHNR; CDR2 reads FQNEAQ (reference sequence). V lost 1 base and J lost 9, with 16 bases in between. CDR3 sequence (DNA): TGTGCCAGCAGCTTAGACGCCGGGGGAGCCAGTGAGCAGTTCTTC. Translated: CASSLDAGGASEQFF.

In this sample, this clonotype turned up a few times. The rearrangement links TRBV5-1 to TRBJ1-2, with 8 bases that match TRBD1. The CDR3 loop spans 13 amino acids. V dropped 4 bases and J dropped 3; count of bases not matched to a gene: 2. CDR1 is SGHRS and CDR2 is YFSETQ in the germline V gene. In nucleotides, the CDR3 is TGCGCCAGCAGCCAGGGACAGGACTATGGCTACACCTTC. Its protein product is CASSQGQDYGYTF.

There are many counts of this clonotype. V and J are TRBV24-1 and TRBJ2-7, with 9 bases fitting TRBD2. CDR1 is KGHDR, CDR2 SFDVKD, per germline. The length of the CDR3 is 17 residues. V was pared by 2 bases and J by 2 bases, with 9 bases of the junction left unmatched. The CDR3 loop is CATSDSPPSGETYEQYF. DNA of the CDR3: TGTGCCACCAGTGATTCCCCCCCTAGCGGGGAAACCTACGAGCAGTACTTC.